The 21 T cell receptor beta chains below were found in one sample sequenced in a study of control samples from healthy donors and cancer patients. Data came from immunoSEQ multiplex PCR; TCRdb stores just in-frame clones and leaves some out. The sample shows about 130,000 clones, about 92% of them seen only once. Material for sequencing was blood. The receptors originated from a woman in her forties or fifties in good health.

The V and J genes are TRBV6-1 and TRBJ2-1; D may be TRBD2 (6 bases). The CDR3 totals 15 residues. CDR1 and CDR2 from the germline V gene are MNHNS and SASEGT. V was clipped by 1 base and J by 4 bases, with 11 bases between them. The CDR3 sequence: CASSEGGGSYNEQFF. Here the CDR3 DNA reads TGTGCCAGCAGTGAAGGTGGAGGGTCGTACAATGAGCAGTTCTTC.

The chain employs TRBV19 and TRBJ2-7; 9 nucleotides align to TRBD2. J was trimmed by 3 bases and V by 5 bases; bases with no gene match: 5. Germline values: CDR1 LNHDA, CDR2 SQIVND (reference sequence). The CDR3 is 14 residues long. The CDR3 DNA sequence: TGTGCCAGTAGTCTAGCGGGGAAGTTCTACGAGCAGTACTTC. It codes for CASSLAGKFYEQYF.

J is TRBJ2-1 and V is TRBV30; 8 bases align to TRBD2. The V segment lost 2 bases and the J segment 2 bases; nucleotides outside the gene matches: 2. Germline V gives CDR1 GTSNPN, CDR2 SVGIG (reference sequence). The CDR3 length is 14 residues. The CDR3 nucleotides read TGTGCCTGGAGTTGGCGGGGGGCCTACAATGAGCAGTTCTTC. Its translation: CAWSWRGAYNEQFF.

This clone has a single count. The V gene is TRBV15, the J gene TRBJ1-4; 9 bases match TRBD1. CDR3 size: 17 residues. V dropped 3 bases and J dropped 7; count of bases not matched to a gene: 12. The germline gives CDR1 LNHNV, CDR2 YYDKDF (reference sequence). The DNA of the CDR3 is TGTGCCACCAGCAGCGATACAGGGGGCGCGATTTTTGAAAAACTGTTTTTT. It is translated as CATSSDTGGAIFEKLFF. The variable domain in full, with the rest retrieved from reference TRBV15 and TRBJ1-4, is DAMVIQNPRYQVTQFGKPVTLSCSQTLNHNVMYWYQQKSSQAPKLLFHYYDKDFNNEADTPDNFQSRRPNTSFCFLDIRSPGLGDTAMYLCATSSDTGGAIFEKLFFGSGTQLSVL.

In DNA, the CDR3 is TGTGCCAGCAGCTACGGACAGGCCCTCGGAAACACCATATATTTT. As protein: CASSYGQALGNTIYF. The J gene is TRBJ1-3, the V gene TRBV7-9; 7 nucleotides align to TRBD1. The germline V gene encodes CDR1 SEHNR and CDR2 FQNEAQ (reference sequence). Trimming at V came to 4 bases and at J to 4 bases, leaving 7 bases not matched to a gene. This CDR3 spans 15 amino acids.

Concerning this clone itself: Other DNA sequences within the sample encode an identical CDR3. The rearrangement joins TRBV5-1 to TRBJ1-1; TRBD1 aligns across 7 bases. Losses at the gene ends were 0 bases for V and 2 bases for J; bases not matched to a gene: 1. The CDR3 spans 14 residues. CDR1 and CDR2 from the germline V gene are SGHRS and YFSETQ. CDR3 amino acids: CASSLAGGNTEAFF. The CDR3 DNA sequence: TGCGCCAGCAGCTTGGCAGGGGGAAACACTGAAGCTTTCTTT.

The genes are TRBV7-9 and TRBJ2-1, with a weak D call TRBD1 (7 bases). Germline CDR1 is SEHNR and CDR2 is FQNEAQ (reference sequence). V was clipped by 0 bases and J by 15 bases, with 21 bases between them. The CDR3 is 15 amino acids. Written as DNA, the CDR3 is TGTGCCAGCAGCTTAGCCGGAAGGGCCGCGGAGGGGGCGTTCTTC. Amino acids: CASSLAGRAAEGAFF.

The table lists this clone with a count of one. CDR3 in amino acids: CASSIAPTGRSGELFF. The CDR3 DNA reads as TGTGCCAGTAGTATAGCCCCGACAGGGAGGTCGGGGGAGCTGTTTTTT. The rearrangement links TRBV19 to TRBJ2-2; D is perhaps TRBD1 (7 bases). Trimming cost V 1 base and J 8 bases, with 17 bases left between them. The CDR3 contains 16 residues. CDR1 and CDR2 from the germline V gene are LNHDA and SQIVND (reference sequence).

The rearrangement uses TRBV2 and TRBJ1-3; 8 bases are shared with TRBD1. This CDR3 contains 16 residues. CDR1 and CDR2 (germline): SNHLY, FYNNEI. With 6 bases clipped from V and 3 bases from J, the junction kept 10 bases outside the gene matches. DNA for the CDR3: TGTGCCAGCAGCCGAGGACAGGGTGGTATTGGAAACACCATATATTTT. Its translation: CASSRGQGGIGNTIYF.

The chain is built from TRBV5-4 and TRBJ2-7; 7 bases match TRBD1. V shed 1 base, J shed 3 bases, and the junction held 7 bases outside the gene matches. Germline V gives CDR1 SGHNT, CDR2 YYREEE (reference sequence). The CDR3 totals 15 residues. The CDR3 DNA follows: TGTGCCAGCAGCTTGTCTGCGACAGGGAACTACGAGCAGTACTTC. Its translation: CASSLSATGNYEQYF.

Regarding this clone: The sample contains more than one DNA sequence encoding this CDR3. CDR3 protein: CASSQEVTGESSGNTIYF. CDR3 DNA sequence: TGTGCCAGCAGCCAGGAAGTGACAGGGGAATCCTCTGGAAACACCATATATTTT. V gene TRBV4-2 combines with J gene TRBJ1-3; 8 bases line up with TRBD1. The trim removed 3 bases at V and 0 bases at J, leaving 10 bases unmatched. The CDR3 consists of 18 residues. CDR1 and CDR2 (germline): LGHNA, YNFKEQ.

J is TRBJ2-2 and V is TRBV2; D is ambiguous. Germline values: CDR1 SNHLY, CDR2 FYNNEI. V gave up 6 bases and J gave up 1 base, with 12 bases separating them. The CDR3 sequence is 15 residues long. The CDR3 bases are TGTGCCAGCAGCCTGTCGACGGGGAACACCGGGGAGCTGTTTTTT. The encoded protein is CASSLSTGNTGELFF.

The rearrangement links TRBV28 to TRBJ1-2; 12 positions agree with TRBD1. The CDR3 runs 13 residues. The germline CDR1 and CDR2 sequences are MDHEN and SYDVKM. After removal of 4 bases from V and 7 bases from J, the junction contained 1 base not matched to a gene. The CDR3 loop is CASSSGQGAGYTF. The CDR3 DNA reads as TGTGCCAGCAGTTCGGGACAGGGGGCTGGCTACACCTTC.

The chain recombines TRBV10-3 with TRBJ1-1; TRBD1 agrees at 9 bases. J gave up 5 bases and V 3 bases, and 7 bases lay outside the gene matches. CDR1 is ENHRY and CDR2 is SYGVKD in the germline V gene. CDR3 length: 15 residues. CDR3 in DNA: TGTGCCATCAGTGAACCGGGACAGGGAAAGACTGAAGCTTTCTTT. It codes for CAISEPGQGKTEAFF.

This sequence joins TRBV5-1 and TRBJ1-1; D possibly corresponds to TRBD1 (5 bases). The CDR3 contains 13 residues. From germline, CDR1 is SGHRS and CDR2 YFSETQ. With 4 bases removed from V and 3 bases from J, the gap between germline ends came to 10 bases. CDR3 in amino acids: CASSPQGYTEAFF. CDR3 coding DNA: TGCGCCAGCAGCCCGCAGGGATACACTGAAGCTTTCTTT.

This chain uses TRBV12-3 or TRBV12-4 with TRBJ1-1, with D tentatively TRBD1 (6 bases). With 8 bases removed from V and 6 bases from J, the gap between germline ends came to 13 bases. The CDR3 runs to 12 residues. For the CDR3, the DNA is TGTGCCAGCCAGGGGCTTAGCGCTGAAGCTTTCTTT. This sequence encodes CASQGLSAEAFF.

The chain employs TRBV19 and TRBJ1-2, with D maybe TRBD1 (6 bases). The CDR3 is made up of 13 amino acids. CDR1 is LNHDA, CDR2 SQIVND, per germline (reference sequence). V was trimmed by 5 bases and J by 6 bases, leaving 13 bases between them. Here the CDR3 reads CASSLTGTHGYTF. The CDR3, as DNA: TGTGCCAGTAGTTTGACCGGGACACATGGCTACACCTTC. Full variable domain (missing parts from reference TRBV19 and TRBJ1-2): DGGITQSPKYLFRKEGQNVTLSCEQNLNHDAMYWYRQDPGQGLRLIYYSQIVNDFQKGDIAEGYSVSREKKESFPLTVTSAQKNPTAFYLCASSLTGTHGYTFGSGTRLTVV.

The gene calls are TRBV5-1 and TRBJ1-2; TRBD1 agrees at 8 bases. Trimming took 4 bases from V and 5 from J; bases not matched to a gene: 7. The CDR3 is 14 residues long. Germline V gene sequence: CDR1 SGHRS, CDR2 YFSETQ. CDR3 DNA sequence: TGCGCCAGCAGCGACGGGACAGGTGGATATGGCTACACCTTC. It encodes CASSDGTGGYGYTF.

V usage is TRBV7-8 and J usage is TRBJ1-5, with 12 bases that match TRBD1. Germline CDR1 SGHVS, CDR2 FQNEAQ. V dropped 5 bases and J dropped 6; count of bases not matched to a gene: 14. This CDR3 region has 18 residues. CDR3 in amino acids: CASSDSSLGDRGLQPQHF. For the CDR3, the DNA is TGTGCCAGCAGCGACTCCTCCCTGGGGGACAGGGGGCTTCAGCCCCAGCATTTT.

This clone turned up a few times. The chain uses TRBV11-2 and TRBJ1-5; possible D gene TRBD1, 5 bases. Trimming left V 4 bases short and J 5 bases short, with 12 bases between. CDR1 is SGHAT and CDR2 is FQNNGV in the germline V gene. CDR3 length equals 14 residues. CDR3 coding DNA: TGTGCCAGCAGCTCGACGGGGGTAGATCAGCCCCAGCATTTT. The encoded protein is CASSSTGVDQPQHF.

This rearrangement joins TRBV6-6 to TRBJ2-4, with D perhaps matching TRBD1 or TRBD2 (5 bases each). Germline lookup yields CDR1 MNHNY and CDR2 SVGAGI (reference sequence). CDR3 length equals 14 residues. With 6 bases removed from V and 1 base from J, the gap between germline ends came to 10 bases. For the CDR3, the DNA is TGTGCCAGCAGCCTCGGGACGGCCAAAAACATTCAGTACTTC. This translates into CASSLGTAKNIQYF.